Below, one T cell receptor (beta chain) is given with its context. Participant ages covered about 18 to 95 years across about 25 US areas. Self-reported history from a screening survey and questionnaire set each donor's cohort. This CDR3 has 11 residues. Germline-derived CDR1 and CDR2 are LNHDA and SQIVND (reference sequence). Trimming removed 6 bases at V and 4 bases at J, with 6 bases between. The data were obtained in a study of blood T cell repertoires in COVID-19. The data were produced by immunoSEQ multiplex PCR, yet TCRdb's version contains in-frame clones alone and is incomplete. The sample includes approximately 300,000 clones, about nine tenths of them seen just once.

This TCR was recovered from a man in his sixties who had recovered from COVID-19. Sequencing was carried out using PBMCs or T cells enriched from blood (not recorded which). The rearrangement joins TRBV19 to TRBJ1-2, with D possibly TRBD1 on 6 matching bases. CDR3 nucleotide sequence: TGTGCCAGTAGACAGGGCTATGGCTACACCTTC. Translated, it gives CASRQGYGYTF.